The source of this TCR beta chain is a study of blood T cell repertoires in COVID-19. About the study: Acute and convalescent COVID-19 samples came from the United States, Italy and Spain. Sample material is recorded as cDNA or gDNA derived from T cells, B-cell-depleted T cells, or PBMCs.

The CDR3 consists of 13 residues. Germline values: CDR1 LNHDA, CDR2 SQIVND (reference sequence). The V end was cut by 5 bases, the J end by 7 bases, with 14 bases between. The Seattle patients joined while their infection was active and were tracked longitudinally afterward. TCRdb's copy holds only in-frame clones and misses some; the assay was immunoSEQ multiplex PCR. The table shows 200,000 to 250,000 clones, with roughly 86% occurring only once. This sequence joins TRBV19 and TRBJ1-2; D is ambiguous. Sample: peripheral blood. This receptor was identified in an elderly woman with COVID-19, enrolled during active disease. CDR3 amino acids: CASSRSGSAGYTF. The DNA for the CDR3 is TGTGCCAGTAGTCGATCAGGCTCCGCTGGCTACACCTTC.